These 12 T cell receptor beta chains were all obtained from the same sample, sequenced in a study of T-cell memory formation after mild COVID-19. Each CDR3 protein is one row after TCRdb ran MiXCR on the 5' RACE reads. The table lists just over 400,000 distinct CDR3 sequences, 20% to 30% of them singletons. The sequenced sample was PBMCs or a T cell subset sorted from them (not recorded which). The receptors were sampled from an adult woman who had mild COVID-19 (a few samples of this study predate the infection). Cell type and time point are not known.

The sample holds many counts of this clonotype. The genes are TRBV6-2 or TRBV6-3 and TRBJ2-1, with TRBD2 matching over 11 bases. Germline lookup yields CDR1 MNHEY and CDR2 SVGEGT. With 6 bases clipped from V and 1 base from J, the junction kept 8 bases outside the gene matches. The CDR3 loop spans 17 amino acids. The CDR3 coding sequence is TGTGCCAGCAGGGCACTAGGACTAGCGGGTTCCTACAATGAGCAGTTCTTC. As protein: CASRALGLAGSYNEQFF.

The chain couples TRBV12-3 or TRBV12-4 to TRBJ1-1; 8 nucleotides match TRBD1. The trim removed 6 bases at V and 5 bases at J, leaving 8 bases unmatched. This CDR3 has 14 amino acids. CDR3 nucleotide sequence: TGTGCCAGCAGAATCCGGACAGGGTGGACTGAAGCTTTCTTT. Residues: CASRIRTGWTEAFF.

V usage is TRBV7-9 and J usage is TRBJ1-3; D unclear. The CDR3 is 16 amino acids. The germline V gene has CDR1 SEHNR and CDR2 FQNEAQ (reference sequence). V was shortened by 4 bases and J by 2 bases, with 15 bases between the two germline ends. The CDR3 loop is CASSWARGFTGNTIYF. In DNA, the CDR3 is TGTGCCAGCAGCTGGGCTCGGGGATTTACTGGAAACACCATATATTTT.

The chain recombines TRBV21-1 with TRBJ1-5. TRBV21-1 is designated a pseudogene. This CDR3 contains 15 residues. DNA for the CDR3: TGTGCCAGCAGCAAAGTGGGAGGAGGATATCAGCCCCAGCATTTT. As protein: CASSKVGGGYQPQHF.

The rearrangement links TRBV6-6 to TRBJ1-6; 10 positions match TRBD1. With V trimmed by 0 bases and J by 9 bases, 5 bases remained unmatched. The CDR3 runs to 16 residues. Germline CDR1 MNHNY, CDR2 SVGAGI (reference sequence). This chain's CDR3 is CASSYSTTGGTSPLHF. Written as DNA, the CDR3 is TGTGCCAGCAGTTACTCAACGACAGGGGGCACTTCACCCCTCCACTTT.

This chain uses TRBV6-5 with TRBJ1-2; 7 bases are a match to TRBD1. The CDR3 has 16 residues. V shed 4 bases, J shed 8 bases, and the junction held 16 bases outside the gene matches. CDR1 MNHEY and CDR2 SVGAGI come from the germline V gene. CDR3 nucleotides: TGTGCCAGCAGTTCTCACAGACAGGGAGCTATGAGGGGCTACACCTTC. It is translated as CASSSHRQGAMRGYTF.

This rearrangement joins TRBV7-2 to TRBJ2-1; the D is unclear. The ends were cut back, 1 base at V and 7 bases at J, with 17 bases in the middle. CDR3 length: 16 amino acids. Germline V lookup: CDR1 SGHTA, CDR2 FQGNSA. CDR3 region: CASSLETIISWNEQFF. CDR3 in DNA: TGTGCCAGCAGCTTAGAGACGATAATTTCTTGGAATGAGCAGTTCTTC.

A word on this clonotype: One end of the junction does not line up with germline, which may come from a read error. The V gene is TRBV6-1, the J gene TRBJ2-3; the D gene could be TRBD1 or TRBD2 (5 bases each). Germline CDR1 reads MNHNS; CDR2 reads SASEGT. CDR3 length: 11 residues. The CDR3 DNA follows: TGTGCCAGCAGTCCGGGACCCCGTTTCAGTTTT. Amino acids: CASSPGPRFSF.

V and J are TRBV12-3 or TRBV12-4 and TRBJ2-7; no clear D. V lost 3 bases and J 5 bases, leaving 11 bases between the germline ends. The CDR3 runs 13 residues. The CDR3 loop reads CASSFAPANEQYF. The CDR3 DNA reads TGTGCCAGCAGTTTTGCCCCTGCGAACGAGCAGTACTTC.

This clonotype was counted only a few times. The J gene is TRBJ2-3, the V gene TRBV9; 8 nucleotides line up with TRBD2. The germline V gene encodes CDR1 SGDLS and CDR2 YYNGEE. The CDR3 loop spans 15 amino acids. Losses at the gene ends were 0 bases for V and 5 bases for J; bases not matched to a gene: 5. Here the CDR3 DNA reads TGTGCCAGCAGCGTAGGAACTAGCGGACTAGATACGCAGTATTTT. Translated, it gives CASSVGTSGLDTQYF. The entire variable domain, with the rest obtained from reference TRBV9 and TRBJ2-3, is as follows: DSGVTQTPKHLITATGQRVTLRCSPRSGDLSVYWYQQSLDQGLQFLIQYYNGEERAKGNILERFSAQQFPDLHSELNLSSLELGDSALYFCASSVGTSGLDTQYFGPGTRLTVL.

V gene TRBV6-2 or TRBV6-3 combines with J gene TRBJ1-5, with 8 bases lining up with TRBD1. Trimming at V came to 6 bases and at J to 1 base, leaving 5 bases not matched to a gene. CDR3 length: 15 residues. Germline values: CDR1 MNHEY, CDR2 SVGEGT. DNA for the CDR3: TGTGCCAGCAGACGGACAGGGCCAAGCAATCAGCCCCAGCATTTT. Translating gives CASRRTGPSNQPQHF.

The CDR3 region is CASSRRLAGRAYEQYF. The CDR3 DNA sequence: TGTGCCAGCAGCAGAAGACTAGCGGGCCGAGCCTACGAGCAGTACTTC. This sequence joins TRBV5-4 and TRBJ2-7; 10 bases fit TRBD2. The V and J ends lost 4 bases and 2 bases, in that order; junction bases with no gene match: 9. The CDR3 extends over 16 amino acids. CDR1 and CDR2 (germline): SGHNT, YYREEE (reference sequence).